The T cell receptor (beta chain) under discussion was sequenced for a study of blood T cell repertoires in COVID-19. Study-level information: COVID-19 samples from acute and convalescent phases originated in the United States, Italy and Spain. T cells, B-cell-depleted T cells, or PBMCs supplied cDNA or gDNA.

The V gene's germline CDR1 is SGHTA and CDR2 FQGNSA. Deletions cut 1 base from V and 3 bases from J, with 13 bases between. CDR3 length: 15 amino acids. As processed by the authors: Amplification of reference gene primers provided the estimated nucleated cell counts. Profiling relied on immunoSEQ multiplex PCR, and the TCRdb table lists in-frame clones only, not all of them. The DNA gave D and trimming, while V, J and clone size come from that table. Of 240,000 or so clones detected, 86% appear once; the ten largest clones hold around an eighth. This chain links TRBV7-2 with TRBJ2-7; a weak D match, TRBD2 (7 bases). The receptor was derived from a man older than 75 with acute or convalescent COVID-19. The sample taken for sequencing was peripheral blood. CDR3 bases: TGTGCCAGCAGCTTAGGTCGGGGGGCTTACTACGAGCAGTACTTC. Its translation is CASSLGRGAYYEQYF. Based on the CDR3 plus reference TRBV7-2 and TRBJ2-7, the full variable domain is GAGVSQSPSNKVTEKGKDVELRCDPISGHTALYWYRQSLGQGLEFLIYFQGNSAPDKSGLPSDRFSAERTGGSVSTLTIQRTQQEDSAVYLCASSLGRGAYYEQYFGPGTRLTVT.